This TCR beta chain was captured in a study of blood T cell repertoires in COVID-19. The overall study: Sample material is recorded as cDNA or gDNA derived from T cells, B-cell-depleted T cells, or PBMCs.

Germline V CDR1 and CDR2: SGHDT, YYEEEE. The V gene lost 4 bases and the J gene lost 1 base, with 18 bases spanning the gap. The CDR3 covers 17 residues. All enrollees were about 18 to 100 years old and from some 24 US areas. Assignment of participants to cohorts was predicated upon participant-reported clinical history. Each recovered donor of Cohort 3 presented with two negative PCRs, clearance, or symptom resolution. TCRdb's copy holds only in-frame clones and misses some; the assay was immunoSEQ multiplex PCR. The sample lists approximately 300,000 clones; roughly nine tenths were seen once. V usage is TRBV5-6 and J usage is TRBJ1-3, with D possibly being TRBD1 (6 bases). The sample taken for sequencing was PBMCs or T cells enriched from blood (not recorded which). This TCR came from a woman in her 30s who had recovered from COVID-19. The CDR3 bases are TGTGCCAGCAGCCCCACGTGGGGGGGCGCATCTGGAAACACCATATATTTT. Protein: CASSPTWGGASGNTIYF.